This TCR beta chain was captured in a study of CD8 T cells in Susac syndrome. The germline V gene has CDR1 SGHNT and CDR2 YYREEE (reference sequence). V lost 3 bases and J 0 bases, leaving 13 bases between the germline ends. This CDR3 spans 16 amino acids. Each multiple sclerosis control was a treatment-naive patient with relapsing-remitting disease that was either stable or active. Through negative isolation, CD4+ and CD8+ T cells were obtained, while TEMRA cells were enriched using FACS. RNA, at roughly 0.5 to 1 ug, was reverse transcribed with random hexamers. TCRdb itself ran the immunoSEQ multiplex PCR reads through MiXCR, one entry per CDR3 protein. The data show fewer than 85,000 distinct CDR3 sequences, with about 94% seen just once and 0.35% to 0.5% held by the top ten.

The chain links TRBV5-4 to TRBJ2-1; D could derive from TRBD1 or TRBD2 (5 bases each). This clonotype was sampled from a human donor with multiple sclerosis. The sample was CD8+ T cells from PBMCs. CDR3 sequence (DNA): TGTGCCAGCAGCTCTGGATGGGGGTTCTCCTACAATGAGCAGTTCTTC. Translated, it gives CASSSGWGFSYNEQFF. Full variable domain (rest looked up from reference TRBV5-4 and TRBJ2-1): ETGVTQSPTHLIKTRGQQVTLRCSSQSGHNTVSWYQQALGQGPQFIFQYYREEENGRGNFPPRFSGLQFPNYSSELNVNALELDDSALYLCASSSGWGFSYNEQFFGPGTRLTVL.